Shown below are 8 T cell receptor beta chains from a single sample sequenced in a study of identical twins. TCRdb reprocessed the 5' RACE reads via MiXCR and lists one record per CDR3 protein. The sample shows about 340,000 distinct CDR3 sequences, approximately 10% of them seen only once. Sequencing was done on a sample of naive T cells sorted from blood. All receptors come from a woman aged 45-59 years in good health.

This chain uses TRBV9 with TRBJ2-2, with 8 bases matching TRBD2. CDR1 is SGDLS and CDR2 is YYNGEE in the germline V gene. The CDR3 covers 18 residues. Trimming cost V 0 bases and J 1 base; bases outside gene matches: 8. CDR3 coding DNA: TGTGCCAGCAGCGTAGCTCTGGCTAGCGGGTTGAACACCGGGGAGCTGTTTTTT. It specifies CASSVALASGLNTGELFF.

A few counts support this clonotype. V is TRBV12-3 or TRBV12-4 and J is TRBJ1-5; 7 bases line up with TRBD1. This CDR3 is 14 amino acids long. V dropped 3 bases and J dropped 2; count of bases not matched to a gene: 1. CDR3 DNA sequence: TGTGCCAGCAGTTTCGACAGGGGCAATCAGCCCCAGCATTTT. It is translated as CASSFDRGNQPQHF.

V and J are TRBV21-1 and TRBJ2-7; TRBD1 is taken as the D call from the table, unchecked against the DNA. TRBV21-1 is termed a pseudogene. CDR3 size: 13 residues. As DNA, the CDR3 is TGTGCCAGCAGCAAAGACAGGGGCCACGAGCAGTACGTC. Protein: CASSKDRGHEQYV.

The chain couples TRBV12-3 or TRBV12-4 to TRBJ1-4; maybe TRBD1 (6 bases). V dropped 2 bases and J dropped 3 bases, with 16 bases sitting between them. The CDR3 consists of 17 residues. As DNA, the CDR3 is TGTGCCAGCAGTTTAACCGGCGGGGGCGGCCCTAATGAAAAACTGTTTTTT. It codes for CASSLTGGGGPNEKLFF.

The chain employs TRBV10-2 and TRBJ2-5; a possible D gene is TRBD1 (7 bases). V was clipped by 5 bases and J by 9 bases, with 16 bases between them. This CDR3 contains 13 residues. Germline V gene lookup returns CDR1 WSHSY and CDR2 SAAADI. The CDR3 sequence is CASSKQGPGAQYF. The DNA of the CDR3 is TGCGCCAGCAGTAAACAGGGGCCGGGGGCCCAGTACTTC.

Only a few counts were recorded for this clonotype. This sequence joins TRBV9 and TRBJ2-1; the match to TRBD2 covers 10 bases. J lost 6 bases, V lost 4 bases, and 13 bases had no gene match. From germline, CDR1 is SGDLS and CDR2 YYNGEE. This CDR3 has 17 amino acids. CDR3 in DNA: TGTGCCAGCAGCCAAAGGGCTAGCGGGAGCTTAGTCAATGAGCAGTTCTTC. It yields the protein CASSQRASGSLVNEQFF.

This clonotype came up many times. This chain uses TRBV7-6 with TRBJ2-2, with D tentatively TRBD1 or TRBD2 (5 bases each). Deletions cut 8 bases from V and 7 bases from J, with 14 bases between. This CDR3 is 13 amino acids long. From germline, CDR1 is SGHVS and CDR2 FNYEAQ. The CDR3 coding sequence is TGTGCCAGCCGGGGCTTCCGGGGCGGGGAGCTGTTTTTT. Translation gives CASRGFRGGELFF.

The chain combines TRBV9 with TRBJ2-7; D unclear. The CDR3 runs 14 residues. Germline V CDR1 and CDR2: SGDLS, YYNGEE. Between the trimmed V and J ends, which lost 0 bases and 0 bases, there was a span of 7 bases. The CDR3 sequence is CASSVGDLSYEQYF. CDR3 bases: TGTGCCAGCAGCGTAGGGGATCTCTCCTACGAGCAGTACTTC.